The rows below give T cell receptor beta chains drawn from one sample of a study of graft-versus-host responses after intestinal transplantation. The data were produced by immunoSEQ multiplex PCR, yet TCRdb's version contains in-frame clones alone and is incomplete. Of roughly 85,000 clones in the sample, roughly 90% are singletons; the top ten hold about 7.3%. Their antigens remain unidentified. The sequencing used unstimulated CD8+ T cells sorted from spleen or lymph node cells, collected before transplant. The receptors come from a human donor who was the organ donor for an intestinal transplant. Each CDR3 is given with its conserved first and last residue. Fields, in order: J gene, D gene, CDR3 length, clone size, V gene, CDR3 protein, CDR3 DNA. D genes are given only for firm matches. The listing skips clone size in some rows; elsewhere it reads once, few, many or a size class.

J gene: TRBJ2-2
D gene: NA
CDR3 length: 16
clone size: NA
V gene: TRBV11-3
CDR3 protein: CASSLDRTDNTGELFF
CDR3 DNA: TGTGCCAGCAGCTTAGATCGGACAGACAACACCGGGGAGCTGTTTTTT

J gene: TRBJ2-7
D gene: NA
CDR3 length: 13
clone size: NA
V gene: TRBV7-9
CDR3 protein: CASSADNSYEQYF
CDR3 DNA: TGTGCCAGCAGCGCAGACAACTCCTACGAGCAGTACTTC

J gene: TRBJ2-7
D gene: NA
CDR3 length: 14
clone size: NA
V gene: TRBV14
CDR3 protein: CASSQDPAPYEQYF
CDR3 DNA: TGTGCCAGCAGCCAAGACCCAGCGCCCTACGAGCAGTACTTC

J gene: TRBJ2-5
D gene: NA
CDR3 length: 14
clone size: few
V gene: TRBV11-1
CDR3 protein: CASSLMGDQETQYF
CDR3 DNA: TGTGCCAGCAGCTTAATGGGGGACCAAGAGACCCAGTACTTC

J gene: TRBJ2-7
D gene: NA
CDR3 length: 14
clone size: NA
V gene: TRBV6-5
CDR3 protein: CASSTDLGSYEQYF
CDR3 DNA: TGTGCCAGCAGTACAGACTTAGGCTCCTACGAGCAGTACTTC

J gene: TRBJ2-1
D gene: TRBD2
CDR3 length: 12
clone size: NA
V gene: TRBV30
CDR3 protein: CAWDLGGLGQFF
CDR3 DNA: TGTGCCTGGGACCTGGGAGGGTTGGGGCAGTTCTTC

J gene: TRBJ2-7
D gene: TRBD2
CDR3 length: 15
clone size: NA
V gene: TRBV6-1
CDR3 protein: CASSETSGGWYEQYF
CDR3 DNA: TGTGCCAGCAGTGAAACTAGCGGGGGTTGGTACGAGCAGTACTTC

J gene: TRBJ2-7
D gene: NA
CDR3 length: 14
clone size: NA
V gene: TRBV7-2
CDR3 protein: CASSTTQDSYEQYF
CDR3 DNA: TGTGCCAGCAGCACGACACAGGACTCCTACGAGCAGTACTTC

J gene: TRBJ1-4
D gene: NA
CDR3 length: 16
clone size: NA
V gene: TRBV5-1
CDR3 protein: CASSLGVGRVGEKLFF
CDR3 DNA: TGCGCCAGCAGCTTGGGCGTGGGACGAGTGGGTGAAAAACTGTTTTTT

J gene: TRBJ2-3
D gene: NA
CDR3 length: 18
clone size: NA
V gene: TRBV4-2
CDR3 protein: CASSQVQEGEFSSDTQYF
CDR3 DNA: TGTGCCAGCAGCCAAGTTCAGGAGGGCGAATTTTCATCAGATACGCAGTATTTT